Shown below are 32 T cell receptor beta chains from a single sample sequenced in a study of blood T cell repertoires in COVID-19. Assay: immunoSEQ multiplex PCR; the TCRdb copy retains only in-frame clones and omits some. Found here are 160,000 or so clones, about 84% of them singletons; the top ten hold about 5.8%. The source material was PBMCs or T cells enriched from blood (not recorded which). The receptors were sampled from a woman aged 40-49 years with acute COVID-19.

The CDR3: CASSRAGGADNEQFF. In DNA form, the CDR3 reads TGTGCCAGCTCTAGAGCGGGAGGGGCGGACAATGAGCAGTTCTTC. The V gene is TRBV18, the J gene TRBJ2-1; TRBD2 agrees at 10 bases. J was trimmed by 5 bases and V by 6 bases; bases with no gene match: 7. This CDR3 spans 15 amino acids. Germline assignment: CDR1 KGHSH and CDR2 LQKENI.

The J gene is TRBJ2-1, the V gene TRBV7-9, with 9 bases aligning to TRBD1. V dropped 4 bases and J dropped 4; count of bases not matched to a gene: 5. This CDR3 spans 15 amino acids. Per germline, CDR1 SEHNR and CDR2 FQNEAQ (reference sequence). The CDR3 loop is CASSSRDRVYNEQFF. CDR3 DNA sequence: TGTGCCAGCAGCTCGAGGGACAGGGTTTACAATGAGCAGTTCTTC.

V and J are TRBV12-3 or TRBV12-4 and TRBJ2-7; D gene uncertain. V was trimmed by 5 bases and J by 3 bases, leaving 8 bases between them. The CDR3 is made up of 12 amino acids. The CDR3 DNA reads TGTGCCAGCAGTGTACTTAGCTACGAGCAGTACTTC. Translating it yields CASSVLSYEQYF.

The DNA for the CDR3 is TGTGCCAGCAGCCAACTCACAGGGAACACTGAAGCTTTCTTT. Protein sequence: CASSQLTGNTEAFF. The chain uses TRBV3-1 (or the pseudogene TRBV3-2) and TRBJ1-1, with a possible D match to TRBD1 (5 bases). The V end lost 2 bases, the J end lost 1 base, and 8 bases lay between the germline ends. The CDR3 spans 14 residues. The germline gives CDR1 LGHDT, CDR2 YNNKEL (reference sequence).

The gene calls are TRBV7-3 and TRBJ1-1; D not resolved. Looked up from germline, CDR1 is SGHTA and CDR2 is FQGTGA. The CDR3 contains 14 residues. V lost 3 bases to trimming and J lost 1 base, with 9 bases between them. CDR3 nucleotide sequence: TGTGCCAGCAGCTTGGGAGCGGGGAACACTGAAGCTTTCTTT. The encoded protein is CASSLGAGNTEAFF.

Ten or more counts support this clone. This chain links TRBV20-1 with TRBJ2-1; D uncertain. The V end lost 5 bases, the J end lost 9 bases, and 11 bases lay between the germline ends. Germline V lookup: CDR1 DFQATT, CDR2 SNEGSKA (reference sequence). The CDR3 spans 11 residues. CDR3 coding DNA: TGCAGTGCTCCTCTAGGTAGTGAGCAGTTCTTC. It specifies CSAPLGSEQFF.

V usage is TRBV24-1 and J usage is TRBJ2-2; 15 bases match TRBD2. The trim removed 3 bases at V and 8 bases at J, leaving 3 bases unmatched. Germline V CDR1 and CDR2: KGHDR, SFDVKD. There are 16 residues in the CDR3. CDR3 region: CATSDGLAGGPGELFF. The CDR3 DNA is TGTGCCACCAGTGATGGACTAGCGGGAGGGCCTGGGGAGCTGTTTTTT.

Here the CDR3 DNA reads TGTGCCAGCTCACCGGACAGGCATCAGCCCCAGCATTTT. Translated: CASSPDRHQPQHF. The chain links TRBV18 to TRBJ1-5; 7 bases agree with TRBD1. V shed 3 bases and J 5 bases; nucleotides not matched to a gene: 1. From germline, CDR1 is KGHSH and CDR2 LQKENI. The CDR3 totals 13 residues.

The rearrangement joins TRBV19 to TRBJ1-2; D is unclear. There are 12 residues in the CDR3. The germline CDR1 and CDR2 sequences are LNHDA and SQIVND (reference sequence). Trimming pared 7 bases from V and 3 bases from J, leaving 9 bases between. This CDR3 reads CASNEGDYGYTF. Here the CDR3 DNA reads TGTGCCAGTAACGAGGGCGACTATGGCTACACCTTC.

The chain has TRBV9 and TRBJ1-2; 7 bases line up with TRBD1. The germline V gene has CDR1 SGDLS and CDR2 YYNGEE. The CDR3 spans 14 residues. The junction had 7 bases not matched to a gene; V was cut back by 0 bases and J by 8 bases. The CDR3 here is CASSVAEGAMGYTF. DNA for the CDR3: TGTGCCAGCAGCGTAGCAGAGGGGGCGATGGGCTACACCTTC.

This rearrangement joins TRBV18 to TRBJ1-6; TRBD1 matches at 7 bases. CDR1 and CDR2 from the germline V gene are KGHSH and LQKENI. The CDR3 consists of 14 residues. Unmatched junction bases numbered 4, after V lost 4 bases and J lost 7 bases. The CDR3 bases are TGTGCCAGCTCACTCGGGACAGAAAATTCACCCCTCCACTTT. Translated: CASSLGTENSPLHF.

This clone showed up just a few times. This chain links TRBV30 with TRBJ2-1; the match to TRBD2 covers 9 bases. Germline CDR1 reads GTSNPN; CDR2 reads SVGIG (reference sequence). V lost 2 bases and J lost 12; bases outside the gene matches: 11. This CDR3 is 14 amino acids long. The CDR3 DNA reads as TGTGCCTGGAGTTATAGCGGGAGCTACTCGACGCAGTTCTTC. Its protein product is CAWSYSGSYSTQFF.

The CDR3 loop reads CASNPGLAGSPRYF. The CDR3 DNA reads as TGTGCCAGCAACCCAGGACTAGCGGGATCCCCACGGTATTTT. V usage is TRBV6-5 and J usage is TRBJ2-3; 12 bases are a match to TRBD2. This CDR3 spans 14 amino acids. The ends lost 7 bases at V and 14 bases at J; junction bases unmatched: 13. Per germline, CDR1 MNHEY and CDR2 SVGAGI.

The gene calls are TRBV20-1 and TRBJ1-2; D perhaps matches TRBD1 (6 bases). This CDR3 comprises 11 residues. Germline V gene sequence: CDR1 DFQATT, CDR2 SNEGSKA (reference sequence). V lost 0 bases to trimming and J lost 8 bases, with 7 bases between them. The CDR3 DNA follows: TGCAGTGCTAGAGATACAGGGGGCTACACCTTC. Its translation: CSARDTGGYTF.

The chain uses TRBV13 and TRBJ2-5, with TRBD2 matching over 7 bases. CDR3 length: 16 residues. Trimming removed 0 bases from V and 5 bases from J; junction bases left unmatched: 9. CDR1 PRHDT and CDR2 FYEKMQ come from the germline V gene (reference sequence). CDR3 nucleotide sequence: TGTGCCAGCAGCTTAGGCCTGGCGGGAGTCCGCGAGACCCAGTACTTC. Encoded protein: CASSLGLAGVRETQYF.

The rearrangement joins TRBV29-1 to TRBJ2-1; 8 bases line up with TRBD2. This CDR3 spans 14 amino acids. Trimming took 5 bases from V and 4 from J; bases not matched to a gene: 7. Germline V gene data show CDR1 as SQVTM and CDR2 as ANQGSEA. DNA of the CDR3: TGCAGCGTTTTCTCTAGCGGGTTGTACAATGAGCAGTTCTTC. Translating gives CSVFSSGLYNEQFF.

The chain recombines TRBV4-1 with TRBJ2-7, with 7 bases identical to TRBD1. V lost 3 bases and J lost 3; bases outside the gene matches: 11. The CDR3 covers 16 residues. Germline values: CDR1 MGHRA, CDR2 YSYEKL. The CDR3 reads CASSQGTAGDRYEQYV. The CDR3 DNA sequence: TGCGCCAGCAGCCAGGGGACAGCTGGGGATCGCTACGAGCAGTACGTC.

The chain has TRBV11-3 and TRBJ2-3; D not resolved. V lost 1 base to trimming and J lost 0 bases, with 8 bases between them. The germline CDR1 and CDR2 sequences are SGHNT and YENEEA. The length of the CDR3 is 15 residues. Written as DNA, the CDR3 is TGTGCCAGCAGCTTAGGGGCAGAAAGCACAGATACGCAGTATTTT. As protein: CASSLGAESTDTQYF.

The chain has TRBV7-9 and TRBJ1-1; maybe TRBD1 (5 bases). The germline V gene encodes CDR1 SEHNR and CDR2 FQNEAQ (reference sequence). V was clipped by 6 bases and J by 6 bases, with 17 bases between them. This CDR3 has 14 amino acids. The CDR3 region has the DNA TGTGCCAGCAGTTCAAGTCAGGGATGGCCTGAAGCTTTCTTT. Residues: CASSSSQGWPEAFF.

This clone was recorded a few times. The chain is built from TRBV19 and TRBJ1-1; tentatively, D is TRBD1 (5 bases). V shed 5 bases and J shed 5 bases, with 12 bases lying between them. The V gene's germline CDR1 is LNHDA and CDR2 SQIVND (reference sequence). The CDR3 runs 13 residues. CDR3 in amino acids: CASSPRRGTEAFF. The DNA of the CDR3 is TGTGCCAGTAGTCCCCGGAGGGGAACTGAAGCTTTCTTT. Combining the CDR3 with reference TRBV19 and TRBJ1-1 gives the whole variable domain DGGITQSPKYLFRKEGQNVTLSCEQNLNHDAMYWYRQDPGQGLRLIYYSQIVNDFQKGDIAEGYSVSREKKESFPLTVTSAQKNPTAFYLCASSPRRGTEAFFGQGTRLTVV.

The chain recombines TRBV5-4 with TRBJ2-7; possible D gene TRBD2, 5 bases. The CDR3 loop spans 14 amino acids. Germline V CDR1 and CDR2: SGHNT, YYREEE (reference sequence). V shed 1 base and J shed 3 bases, with 11 bases lying between them. The CDR3 nucleotides read TGTGCCAGCAGCTTGCGGGGAAGAGGCTACGAGCAGTACTTC. Encoded protein: CASSLRGRGYEQYF.

This sequence joins TRBV5-1 and TRBJ1-1; 7 nucleotides match TRBD1. V lost 0 bases and J lost 0; bases outside the gene matches: 2. Germline-derived CDR1 and CDR2 are SGHRS and YFSETQ. The CDR3 is 15 amino acids. CDR3 protein: CASSLGGQLNTEAFF. The CDR3 DNA reads as TGCGCCAGCAGCTTGGGGGGACAGCTGAACACTGAAGCTTTCTTT. Filled out from reference TRBV5-1 and TRBJ1-1, the complete variable domain reads KAGVTQTPRYLIKTRGQQVTLSCSPISGHRSVSWYQQTPGQGLQFLFEYFSETQRNKGNFPGRFSGRQFSNSRSEMNVSTLELGDSALYLCASSLGGQLNTEAFFGQGTRLTVV.

This chain joins TRBV15 and TRBJ2-5, with D hard to call. The CDR3 extends over 13 amino acids. The germline V gene encodes CDR1 LNHNV and CDR2 YYDKDF (reference sequence). V was trimmed by 0 bases and J by 5 bases, leaving 7 bases between them. Here the CDR3 DNA reads TGTGCCACCAGCAGAGAAAACCGGGAGACCCAGTACTTC. This encodes CATSRENRETQYF. The complete variable domain, with remaining parts taken from reference TRBV15 and TRBJ2-5, reads DAMVIQNPRYQVTQFGKPVTLSCSQTLNHNVMYWYQQKSSQAPKLLFHYYDKDFNNEADTPDNFQSRRPNTSFCFLDIRSPGLGDTAMYLCATSRENRETQYFGPGTRLLVL.

This chain uses TRBV5-6 with TRBJ2-4, with 7 bases fitting TRBD2. This CDR3 region has 15 residues. V dropped 3 bases and J dropped 0; count of bases not matched to a gene: 3. Germline CDR1 SGHDT, CDR2 YYEEEE. CDR3 sequence reads: CASSSRGRAKNIQYF. The CDR3 bases are TGTGCCAGCAGCTCCCGCGGGAGAGCCAAAAACATTCAGTACTTC.

The gene calls are TRBV4-1 and TRBJ2-5; 10 positions agree with TRBD2. V lost 0 bases, J lost 0 bases, and 7 bases stayed unmatched. CDR3 length: 18 residues. Germline loops: CDR1 MGHRA, CDR2 YSYEKL. The CDR3 region has the DNA TGCGCCAGCAGCCAAGATTGGCTAGCGGGGGCCTACCAAGAGACCCAGTACTTC. Translating gives CASSQDWLAGAYQETQYF.

A few counts support this clone. The chain uses TRBV4-2 and TRBJ2-6, with 7 bases lining up with TRBD2. This CDR3 is 16 amino acids long. Germline CDR1 and CDR2: LGHNA and YNFKEQ. J gave up 2 bases and V 0 bases, and 1 base lay outside the gene matches. The CDR3 DNA reads TGTGCCAGCAGCCAAGAGGGGGGGACTGGGGCCAACGTCCTGACTTTC. This encodes CASSQEGGTGANVLTF.

V and J are TRBV19 and TRBJ1-1; TRBD1 is a possible D gene (6 bases). The ends were cut back, 7 bases at V and 0 bases at J, with 12 bases in the middle. The germline CDR1 and CDR2 sequences are LNHDA and SQIVND (reference sequence). The CDR3 has 14 residues. The CDR3 DNA reads TGTGCCAGTACCTTGCAGGGGATGAACACTGAAGCTTTCTTT. This sequence encodes CASTLQGMNTEAFF.

The chain employs TRBV7-9 and TRBJ1-3, with D uncertain. This CDR3 has 13 amino acids. Germline assignment: CDR1 SEHNR and CDR2 FQNEAQ (reference sequence). V was shortened by 5 bases and J by 3 bases, with 8 bases between the two germline ends. CDR3: CASSLEIGNTIYF. CDR3 in DNA: TGTGCCAGCAGCCTGGAGATTGGAAACACCATATATTTT.

The chain couples TRBV21-1 to TRBJ2-2; no check of the table's D call, TRBD1, against the DNA was made. TRBV21-1 is an annotated pseudogene. The CDR3 loop spans 17 amino acids. CDR3 protein: CASSKASLPYRAGELFF. The CDR3 DNA reads TGTGCCAGCAGCAAAGCCTCCCTCCCTTACAGAGCCGGGGAGCTGTTTTTT.

V usage is TRBV3-1 (or the pseudogene TRBV3-2) and J usage is TRBJ2-7; possible D gene TRBD1, 7 bases. Between the trimmed V and J ends, which lost 4 bases and 6 bases, there was a span of 19 bases. The CDR3 covers 15 residues. Germline V gene lookup returns CDR1 LGHDT and CDR2 YNNKEL (reference sequence). CDR3 DNA sequence: TGTGCCAGCAGCCTCGAGGGCAGGGGGGCTGGCGAGCAGTACTTC. Encoded protein: CASSLEGRGAGEQYF.

This chain uses TRBV3-1 (or the pseudogene TRBV3-2) with TRBJ1-2; D remains ambiguous. V lost 6 bases and J lost 7, with 15 bases in between. This CDR3 comprises 13 residues. Germline V CDR1 and CDR2: LGHDT, YNNKEL (reference sequence). The CDR3 sequence: CASSRTSHPGYTF. CDR3 coding DNA: TGTGCCAGCAGTCGCACTTCTCACCCTGGCTACACCTTC.

This clone was found once. V gene TRBV15 combines with J gene TRBJ2-7; 9 positions agree with TRBD2. CDR1 and CDR2 from the germline V gene are LNHNV and YYDKDF (reference sequence). CDR3 length: 13 amino acids. The junction had 7 bases not matched to a gene; V was cut back by 8 bases and J by 5 bases. This CDR3 is CATVAGGSHEQYV. In nucleotides, the CDR3 is TGTGCCACCGTCGCGGGAGGGAGCCACGAGCAGTACGTC.